The 13 T cell receptor beta chains given below trace back to one sample, sequenced in a study of memory CD4+ T cells and cytomegalovirus serostatus (dated by TCRdb to about 2019). A FACSAria II was used to sort memory CD4+ T cells, defined as single viable CD3+CD4+CD8-CD45RO+ cells. The method behind the library was the immunoSEQ multiplex PCR assay. What TCRdb holds here is the immuneACCESS table cut down to in-frame rearrangements. Part of the clones is not present; checked against another copy, under half of the missing clones reflect an unresolved V gene, and the others are unexplained. The table for this sample lists tens of thousands of clones; about 80% of them were counted only once. The ten largest clones capture around 1% of the sample. What was sequenced was memory CD4+ T cells from blood. Source of these receptors: an adult in good health and CMV-seronegative.

V gene TRBV27 combines with J gene TRBJ2-3; 14 nucleotides agree with TRBD2. Trimming removed 6 bases from V and 6 bases from J; junction bases left unmatched: 5. The germline CDR1 and CDR2 sequences are MNHEY and SMNVEV (reference sequence). This CDR3 is 15 amino acids long. The CDR3 DNA reads as TGTGCCAGCAGAGAGGGACTAGCGGGGGTGGATACGCAGTATTTT. Amino acids: CASREGLAGVDTQYF.

The gene calls are TRBV28 and TRBJ2-3; 12 bases are a match to TRBD1. Looked up from germline, CDR1 is MDHEN and CDR2 is SYDVKM. The CDR3 has 16 residues. Losses at the gene ends were 8 bases for V and 6 bases for J; bases not matched to a gene: 12. In nucleotides, the CDR3 is TGTGCCAGCTCTGCTCCCGGGACAGGGGGCGCGGATACGCAGTATTTT. It translates to CASSAPGTGGADTQYF.

Written as DNA, the CDR3 is TGTGCCAGCAGCTTCTCTACCTCCTACAATGAGCAGTTCTTC. This gives the protein CASSFSTSYNEQFF. The chain carries TRBV5-8 and TRBJ2-1; D is ambiguous. Trimming took 2 bases from V and 0 from J, leaving 6 bases between them. This CDR3 spans 14 amino acids. From germline, CDR1 is SGHTS and CDR2 YDEGEE.

This chain joins TRBV5-4 and TRBJ2-7, with D maybe TRBD1 (6 bases). The ends were cut back, 1 base at V and 4 bases at J, with 12 bases in the middle. Germline CDR1 is SGHNT and CDR2 is YYREEE (reference sequence). The length of the CDR3 is 14 residues. The CDR3 nucleotides are TGTGCCAGCAGCTTGAACAGGGCGATTTACGAGCAGTACTTC. Protein sequence: CASSLNRAIYEQYF.

V is TRBV13 and J is TRBJ1-2, with D maybe TRBD1 (5 bases). Trimming removed 5 bases at V and 4 bases at J, with 14 bases between. The CDR3 spans 14 residues. Per the germline V gene, CDR1 is PRHDT and CDR2 is FYEKMQ (reference sequence). CDR3 residues: CASSADSWGYGYTF. The CDR3 DNA is TGTGCCAGCAGCGCTGACAGTTGGGGCTATGGCTACACCTTC.

The V call is TRBV6-5, the J call TRBJ1-1; no clear D. This CDR3 has 13 amino acids. Per the germline V gene, CDR1 is MNHEY and CDR2 is SVGAGI. The ends were cut back, 6 bases at V and 3 bases at J, with 11 bases in the middle. The CDR3 reads CASRGDFYTEAFF. The DNA for the CDR3 is TGTGCCAGCAGGGGTGATTTTTACACTGAAGCTTTCTTT.

The CDR3 sequence is CAWSGGTWNTEAFF. The DNA of the CDR3 is TGTGCCTGGAGTGGAGGCACTTGGAACACTGAAGCTTTCTTT. This rearrangement joins TRBV30 to TRBJ1-1, with unresolved D. The germline V gene has CDR1 GTSNPN and CDR2 SVGIG (reference sequence). Between the trimmed V and J ends, which lost 1 base and 1 base, there was a span of 10 bases. The CDR3 runs to 14 residues.

The genes are TRBV27 and TRBJ2-6; D is unclear. There are 14 residues in the CDR3. V was cut by 7 bases and J by 0 bases, with 7 bases left in between. Per the germline V gene, CDR1 is MNHEY and CDR2 is SMNVEV (reference sequence). The chain's CDR3 is CASTVSSGANVLTF. For the CDR3, the DNA is TGTGCCAGCACAGTTTCCTCTGGGGCCAACGTCCTGACTTTC.

Only a few counts were recorded for this clone. This CDR3 reads CASSRTGTEQFF. The CDR3 DNA is TGTGCCAGCAGCCGGACAGGGACTGAGCAGTTCTTC. The gene calls are TRBV7-9 and TRBJ2-1, with 8 bases identical to TRBD1. The J segment lost 9 bases and the V segment lost 5 bases, leaving 3 bases of the junction unmatched. This CDR3 region has 12 residues. From germline, CDR1 is SEHNR and CDR2 FQNEAQ (reference sequence).

The V and J genes are TRBV4-2 and TRBJ2-3; 8 bases match TRBD2. Germline V gene sequence: CDR1 LGHNA, CDR2 YNFKEQ. This CDR3 is built from 18 residues. Unmatched junction bases numbered 15, after V lost 5 bases and J lost 2 bases. The CDR3 nucleotides read TGTGCCAGCAGCTTGTCGCTCTGGGCGGGGGGCAACACAGATACGCAGTATTTT. Its protein is CASSLSLWAGGNTDTQYF.

The rearrangement uses TRBV9 and TRBJ2-3; TRBD1 matches 7 bases. The germline gives CDR1 SGDLS, CDR2 YYNGEE. The CDR3 has 14 residues. V lost 6 bases and J lost 3; bases outside the gene matches: 7. In DNA, the CDR3 is TGTGCCAGCAACGACAGGGAAGTAACAGATACGCAGTATTTT. It encodes CASNDREVTDTQYF.

The chain employs TRBV7-2 and TRBJ2-1; perhaps D is TRBD1 or TRBD2 (7 bases each). Germline loops: CDR1 SGHTA, CDR2 FQGNSA. The CDR3 spans 15 residues. V lost 1 base and J lost 10, with 17 bases in between. This chain's CDR3 is CASSLVQGEGGEQFF. The CDR3 nucleotides are TGTGCCAGCAGCTTAGTTCAGGGGGAGGGCGGGGAGCAGTTCTTC.

The rearrangement joins TRBV11-3 to TRBJ2-2; no firm D call. Per germline, CDR1 SGHNT and CDR2 YENEEA. The V end lost 0 bases, the J end lost 2 bases, and 7 bases lay between the germline ends. There are 15 residues in the CDR3. CDR3 sequence reads: CASSLEGTNTGELFF. CDR3 nucleotide sequence: TGTGCCAGCAGCTTAGAGGGCACCAACACCGGGGAGCTGTTTTTT.